This passage covers 19 T cell receptor beta chains from one sample sequenced in a study of regulatory T cells in long-lasting Graves disease. Library construction for TCR beta used iRepertoire HTBI primers and Arm-PCR of CDR3 regions. TCRdb re-called the multiplex PCR reads through MiXCR, storing one row per CDR3 protein. The table lists a few hundred thousand distinct CDR3 sequences, around 17% of them singletons, with just under 30% in the top ten. Time point here: newly diagnosed GD, antithyroid drugs for less than 3 months. After RNA was extracted from PBMCs, the TCR library was made from it. This sample also appeared in a second study, on T cells in Graves' hyperthyroidism and ophthalmopathy.

This specimen consisted of peripheral blood mononuclear cells (PBMCs), obtained at new diagnosis, from a patient treated with antithyroid drugs. The receptors shown here come from a man aged 40-55 years with Graves disease.

This clonotype turned up a few times. The V call is TRBV30, the J call TRBJ2-7; D is possibly TRBD1 (5 bases). V lost 1 base and J lost 4, with 17 bases in between. The V gene's germline CDR1 is GTSNPN and CDR2 SVGIG (reference sequence). This CDR3 spans 15 amino acids. CDR3 protein: CAWSESARVLYEQYF. The CDR3, as DNA: TGTGCCTGGAGTGAAAGCGCCAGGGTTCTTTACGAGCAGTACTTC. Together with reference TRBV30 and TRBJ2-7, the CDR3 gives the full variable domain: SQTIHQWPATLVQPVGSPLSLECTVEGTSNPNLYWYRQAAGRGLQLLFYSVGIGQISSEVPQNLSASRPQDRQFILSSKKLLLSDSGFYLCAWSESARVLYEQYFGPGTRLTVT.

This clonotype was observed at least ten times. V usage is TRBV7-8 and J usage is TRBJ2-5, with D unclear. The germline V and J ends were trimmed by 5 bases and 5 bases, with 12 bases remaining between them. This CDR3 region has 13 residues. Germline assignment: CDR1 SGHVS and CDR2 FQNEAQ. The CDR3 DNA sequence: TGTGCCAGCAGCAAGGACGGGTGGGAGACCCAGTACTTC. It encodes CASSKDGWETQYF. Full variable domain (missing parts from reference TRBV7-8 and TRBJ2-5): GAGVSQSPRYKVAKRGQDVALRCDPISGHVSLFWYQQALGQGPEFLTYFQNEAQLDKSGLPSDRFFAERPEGSVSTLKIQRTQQEDSAVYLCASSKDGWETQYFGPGTRLLVL.

This clonotype was seen at least ten times. This rearrangement joins TRBV12-3 or TRBV12-4 to TRBJ1-4; 7 bases align to TRBD1. V lost 5 bases, J lost 0 bases, and 6 bases stayed unmatched. The CDR3 totals 16 residues. CDR3 DNA: TGTGCCAGCAGTAGACGACAGGGACCAACTAATGAAAAACTGTTTTTT. Amino acids: CASSRRQGPTNEKLFF.

This clonotype was counted a few times. The CDR3 loop is CASTLAGTYEQYF. CDR3 bases: TGTGCCAGCACCCTAGCGGGGACCTACGAGCAGTACTTC. This chain connects TRBV25-1 to TRBJ2-7; 9 positions match TRBD2. Germline assignment: CDR1 MGHDK and CDR2 SYGVNS. The ends lost 7 bases at V and 2 bases at J; junction bases unmatched: 3. The CDR3 contains 13 residues.

This clonotype was detected ten times or more. This sequence joins TRBV9 and TRBJ2-3, with TRBD2 matching 7 bases. CDR1 is SGDLS, CDR2 YYNGEE, per germline. V was pared by 4 bases and J by 2 bases, with 7 bases of the junction left unmatched. The CDR3 is 15 amino acids. The CDR3 DNA reads as TGTGCCAGCAGCCCGAGGGACTATTACACAGATACGCAGTATTTT. Protein product: CASSPRDYYTDTQYF.

The chain couples TRBV7-8 to TRBJ2-6; maybe TRBD1 (6 bases). CDR3 length equals 18 residues. V was pared by 1 base and J by 1 base, with 14 bases between. CDR1 and CDR2 from the germline V gene are SGHVS and FQNEAQ. The DNA for the CDR3 is TGTGCCAGCAGCTTAGTTGGACAGCCAGCATCTGGGGCCAACGTCCTGACTTTC. Encoded protein: CASSLVGQPASGANVLTF.

This clonotype was observed many times. V usage is TRBV6-2 or TRBV6-3 and J usage is TRBJ1-1; tentatively, D is TRBD1 (5 bases). The germline V and J ends were trimmed by 2 bases and 4 bases, with 14 bases remaining between them. This CDR3 comprises 15 residues. The germline gives CDR1 MNHEY, CDR2 SVGEGT. Written as DNA, the CDR3 is TGTGCCAGCAGTTACAGGGGAGGAGTGTCCACTGAAGCTTTCTTT. Protein: CASSYRGGVSTEAFF.

This clonotype was counted between two and nine times. The chain employs TRBV3-1 and TRBJ1-4, with D maybe TRBD1 (6 bases). The V gene lost 4 bases and the J gene lost 4 bases, with 10 bases spanning the gap. The germline CDR1 and CDR2 sequences are LGHDT and YNNKEL (reference sequence). The CDR3 totals 14 residues. The CDR3 loop is CASSRDTLNEKLFF. CDR3 nucleotides: TGTGCCAGCAGCCGGGACACCCTTAATGAAAAACTGTTTTTT.

As concerns this clonotype: One end of the junction fails to match germline, which may point to a read error. This chain links TRBV29-1 with TRBJ1-1, with D unclear. The CDR3 has 9 residues. Per germline, CDR1 SQVTM and CDR2 ANQGSEA. Written as DNA, the CDR3 is TGCAGCGTCGGCCGGGAACCCAAATTT. It is translated as CSVGREPKF. Full variable domain (remainder filled in from reference TRBV29-1 and TRBJ1-1): SAVISQKPSRDICQRGTSLTIQCQVDSQVTMMFWYRQQPGQSLTLIATANQGSEATYESGFVIDKFPISRPNLTFSTLTVSNMSPEDSSIYLCSVGREPKFGQGTRLTVV.

The chain employs TRBV20-1 and TRBJ2-4, with 7 bases lining up with TRBD1. Germline values: CDR1 DFQATT, CDR2 SNEGSKA (reference sequence). The ends lost 1 base at V and 4 bases at J; junction bases unmatched: 4. The length of the CDR3 is 14 residues. The CDR3 reads CSARGDRLKNIQYF. DNA for the CDR3: TGCAGTGCTAGAGGGGACAGACTTAAAAACATTCAGTACTTC.

The rearrangement uses TRBV11-2 and TRBJ2-7, with D perhaps TRBD2 (6 bases). Between the trimmed V and J ends, which lost 5 bases and 4 bases, there was a span of 15 bases. This CDR3 region has 14 residues. Germline assignment: CDR1 SGHAT and CDR2 FQNNGV. The CDR3 loop reads CASSPTPGRYEQYF. The CDR3 DNA follows: TGTGCCAGCAGCCCAACCCCGGGGAGGTACGAGCAGTACTTC.

This clonotype was seen a handful of times. CDR3 protein: CSAPNREIGGQPQHF. CDR3 coding DNA: TGCAGTGCCCCGAACCGGGAAATAGGGGGTCAGCCCCAGCATTTT. The chain joins TRBV20-1 to TRBJ1-5; D possibly corresponds to TRBD1 (6 bases). V was clipped by 6 bases and J by 6 bases, with 21 bases between them. CDR3 length: 15 amino acids. CDR1 is DFQATT, CDR2 SNEGSKA, per germline (reference sequence).

This clonotype was recorded many times. Written as DNA, the CDR3 is TGTGCCAGCTCACCATCAAGCGGGGGCAATGAGCAGTTCTTC. It codes for CASSPSSGGNEQFF. The chain has TRBV18 and TRBJ2-1; 8 positions match TRBD2. V gave up 2 bases and J gave up 6 bases; unmatched junction bases: 3. Looked up from germline, CDR1 is KGHSH and CDR2 is LQKENI. The CDR3 extends over 14 amino acids.

This clonotype was observed at least ten times. In DNA, the CDR3 is TGTGCCAGCGTGCGGGGGGGCCGCGACGAGCAGTACTTC. The encoded protein is CASVRGGRDEQYF. This rearrangement joins TRBV28 to TRBJ2-7; 9 bases are a match to TRBD2. The CDR3 spans 13 residues. The germline CDR1 and CDR2 sequences are MDHEN and SYDVKM. The V and J ends lost 8 bases and 5 bases, in that order; junction bases with no gene match: 7.

This clonotype was detected ten times or more. This chain joins TRBV28 and TRBJ1-6; D not certain. This CDR3 spans 15 amino acids. The V and J ends lost 5 bases and 9 bases respectively, with 17 bases between them. The germline gives CDR1 MDHEN, CDR2 SYDVKM. The CDR3: CASSPALGLVSPLHF. The CDR3 DNA is TGTGCCAGCAGTCCCGCCCTTGGACTGGTTTCACCCCTCCACTTT. The full variable domain, with the rest looked up from reference TRBV28 and TRBJ1-6, is DVKVTQSSRYLVKRTGEKVFLECVQDMDHENMFWYRQDPGLGLRLIYFSYDVKMKEKGDIPEGYSVSREKKERFSLILESASTNQTSMYLCASSPALGLVSPLHFGNGTRLTVT.

This clonotype was found many times. V usage is TRBV24-1 and J usage is TRBJ1-2; perhaps TRBD1 as D (5 bases). V was cut by 1 base and J by 8 bases, with 7 bases left in between. This CDR3 is built from 12 residues. Germline V gene lookup returns CDR1 KGHDR and CDR2 SFDVKD. This CDR3 reads CATSDLDSGYTF. The DNA of the CDR3 is TGTGCCACCAGTGATTTAGACAGCGGCTACACCTTC.

This clonotype was detected only a few times. The V call is TRBV6-2 or TRBV6-3, the J call TRBJ1-5; possibly TRBD1 for D (6 bases). Germline assignment: CDR1 MNHEY and CDR2 SVGEGT. The CDR3 is 16 residues long. Trimming took off 6 bases at V and 0 bases at J, with 15 bases between the two ends. The CDR3 loop is CASSARTEYSNQPQHF. CDR3 bases: TGTGCCAGCAGCGCTAGGACAGAATATAGCAATCAGCCCCAGCATTTT.

V usage is TRBV5-4 and J usage is TRBJ1-6; D is unresolved. Trimming shortened V by 0 bases and J by 10 bases, and 14 bases separated the two germline ends. The length of the CDR3 is 15 residues. The V gene's germline CDR1 is SGHNT and CDR2 YYREEE (reference sequence). In DNA form, the CDR3 reads TGTGCCAGCAGCTTGGACGGAGGGTTGGGCTCACCCCTCCACTTT. The encoded protein is CASSLDGGLGSPLHF.

This clonotype was observed many times. The chain couples TRBV12-3 or TRBV12-4 to TRBJ1-4; D is perhaps TRBD1 (6 bases). This CDR3 has 15 residues. The germline V and J ends were trimmed by 6 bases and 4 bases, with 15 bases remaining between them. The CDR3 nucleotides are TGTGCCAGCAGGAAAGGACAGACCCTTAATGAAAAACTGTTTTTT. This sequence encodes CASRKGQTLNEKLFF.